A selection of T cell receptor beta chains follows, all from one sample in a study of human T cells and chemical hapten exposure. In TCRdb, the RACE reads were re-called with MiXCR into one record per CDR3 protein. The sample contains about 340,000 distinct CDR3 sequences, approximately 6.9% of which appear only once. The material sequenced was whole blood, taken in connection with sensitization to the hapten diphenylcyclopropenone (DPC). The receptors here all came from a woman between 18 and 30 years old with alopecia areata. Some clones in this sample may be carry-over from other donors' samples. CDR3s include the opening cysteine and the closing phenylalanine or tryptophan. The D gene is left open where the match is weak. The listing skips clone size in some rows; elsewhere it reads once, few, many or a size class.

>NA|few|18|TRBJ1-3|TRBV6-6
TGTGCCAGCAGTTACCCCACCGGTGAGGCCCTATCTGGAAACACCATATATTTT
CASSYPTGEALSGNTIYF
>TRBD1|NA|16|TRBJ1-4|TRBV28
TGTGCCAGCAGTTTAGGGGGACAGGGCTATAATGAAAAACTGTTTTTT
CASSLGGQGYNEKLFF
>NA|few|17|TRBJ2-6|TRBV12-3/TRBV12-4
TGTGCCAGCAGTTCCGGGGGACACCTCTCTGGGGCCAACGTCCTGACTTTC
CASSSGGHLSGANVLTF
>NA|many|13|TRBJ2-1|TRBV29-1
TGCAGCGCACTAGTCCCACAGGGAAATGAGCAGTTCTTC
CSALVPQGNEQFF
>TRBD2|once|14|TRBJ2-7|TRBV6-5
TGTGCCGCCTGGGGGACTAGCGGGGCCTACGAGCAGTACTTC
CAAWGTSGAYEQYF
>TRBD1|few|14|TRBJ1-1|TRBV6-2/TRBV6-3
TGTGCCAGCAGCCGGACAGGGCGAATGACTGAAGCTTTCTTT
CASSRTGRMTEAFF
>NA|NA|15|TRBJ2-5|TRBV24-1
TGTGCCACCAGCACCTTCCGGGACGGCAAAGAGACCCAGTACTTC
CATSTFRDGKETQYF
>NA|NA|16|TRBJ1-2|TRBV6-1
TGTGCCAGCAGTGAGGGCAACAGGGTATTGCGGTATGGCTACACCTTC
CASSEGNRVLRYGYTF
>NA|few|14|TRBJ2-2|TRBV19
TGTGCCAGTAGTATCCTTACTGGGGCTGGGGAGCTGTTTTTT
CASSILTGAGELFF
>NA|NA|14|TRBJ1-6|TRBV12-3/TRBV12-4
TGTGCCAGCATACAGGCGGGGTTTAATTCACCCCTCCACTTT
CASIQAGFNSPLHF
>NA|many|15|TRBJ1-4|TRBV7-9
TGTGCCAGCAGCCTAAGTAGGGGGGCGGACGAAAAACTGTTTTTT
CASSLSRGADEKLFF
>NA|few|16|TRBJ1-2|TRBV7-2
TGTGCCAGCAGCTCTTCGACGTTGGGGGGCGGCTATGGCTACACCTTC
CASSSSTLGGGYGYTF
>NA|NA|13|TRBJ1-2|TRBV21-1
TGTGCCAGCAGCAAAGGACAGCTCTATGGCTACACCTTC
CASSKGQLYGYTF
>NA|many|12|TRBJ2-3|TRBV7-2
TGTGCCAGCACGCCCCTCACAGATACGCAGTATTTT
CASTPLTDTQYF
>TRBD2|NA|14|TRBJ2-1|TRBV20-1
TGCAGTGCTAGGAGACTAGCCTCGGTCAATGAGCAGTTCTTC
CSARRLASVNEQFF
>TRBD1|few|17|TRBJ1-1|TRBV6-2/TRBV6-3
TGTGCCAGCAGTCCCGGACAGGGAAGGACTGGTCACCGTGAAGCTTTCTTT
CASSPGQGRTGHREAFF
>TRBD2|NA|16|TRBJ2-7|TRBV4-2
TGTGCCAGAAGCCAAGATTTGGCTAGCGGTTCCTACGAGCAGTACTTC
CARSQDLASGSYEQYF
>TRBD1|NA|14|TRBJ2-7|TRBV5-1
TGCGCCAGCAGCTTGCCGGACAGGGGGAGCGAGCAGTACTTC
CASSLPDRGSEQYF
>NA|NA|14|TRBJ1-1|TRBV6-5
TGTGCCAGCAGTTCACAAAGGGGGAACACTGAAGCTTTCTTT
CASSSQRGNTEAFF
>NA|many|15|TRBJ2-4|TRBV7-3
TGTGCCAGCAGTATTAAAGGCGGGGGCGGAAACATTCAGTACTTC
CASSIKGGGGNIQYF
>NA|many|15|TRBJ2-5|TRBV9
TGTGCCAGCAGCGCCACCTCCGGGGGCCAAGAGACCCAGTACTTC
CASSATSGGQETQYF
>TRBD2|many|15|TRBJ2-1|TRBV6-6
TGTGCCAGCATCACACTAGCGGGGGATTACAATGAGCAGTTCTTC
CASITLAGDYNEQFF
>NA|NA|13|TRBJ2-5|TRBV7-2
TGTGCCAGCAACCGGAGCCCTTGGGAGACCCAGTACTTC
CASNRSPWETQYF
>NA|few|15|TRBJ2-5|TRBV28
TGTGCCAGCAGCTGGAGGAAATACGACCAAGAGACCCAGTACTTC
CASSWRKYDQETQYF
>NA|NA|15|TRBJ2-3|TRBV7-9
TGTGCCAGCAGCCGAAGATCGGCAGATCAAGATACGCAGTATTTT
CASSRRSADQDTQYF
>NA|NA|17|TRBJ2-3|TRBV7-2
TGTGCCAGCAGCTTAGTTGATGGGGGGCTAAGCACAGATACGCAGTATTTT
CASSLVDGGLSTDTQYF
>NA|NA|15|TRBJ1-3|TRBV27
TGTGCCAGCAGTTTATCGGGGGCGCACGGAAACACCATATATTTT
CASSLSGAHGNTIYF
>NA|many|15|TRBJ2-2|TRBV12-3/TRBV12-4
TGTGCCAGCAGTTTACTAGGAGGGAACACCGGGGAGCTGTTTTTT
CASSLLGGNTGELFF
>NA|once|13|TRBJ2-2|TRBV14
TGTGCCAGCAGCCCCCGCCAGGCCGGGGAGCTGTTTTTT
CASSPRQAGELFF
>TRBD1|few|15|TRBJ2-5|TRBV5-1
TGCGCCAGCAGCAGAGGACAGGGGGCCCAAGAGACCCAGTACTTC
CASSRGQGAQETQYF
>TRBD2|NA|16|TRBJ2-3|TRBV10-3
TGTGCCATCAGTGAGGATCCAGCGGGGGTCCCAGATACGCAGTATTTT
CAISEDPAGVPDTQYF
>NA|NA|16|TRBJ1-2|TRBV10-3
TGTGCCATCAGGGAGACCGGGACCGTCGACAAGAATGGCTACACCTTC
CAIRETGTVDKNGYTF
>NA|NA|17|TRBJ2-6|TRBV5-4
TGTGCCAGCAGCGGCGTAACGAGGGGGTCTGGGGCCAACGTCCTGACTTTC
CASSGVTRGSGANVLTF
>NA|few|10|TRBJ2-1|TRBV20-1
TGCAGTGCTACCTACAATGAGCAGTTCTTC
CSATYNEQFF
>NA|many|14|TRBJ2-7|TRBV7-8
TGTGCCAGCAGCTTATTACCAGGGCACTACGAGCAGTACTTC
CASSLLPGHYEQYF
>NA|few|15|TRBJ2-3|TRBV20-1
TGCAGTGCTAGAGTTCGCGGGGAGGTAGCAGATACGCAGTATTTT
CSARVRGEVADTQYF
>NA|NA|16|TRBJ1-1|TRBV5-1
TGCGCCAGCAGCGCGTCGGCCTGGAGTAGGGGCACTGAAGCTTTCTTT
CASSASAWSRGTEAFF
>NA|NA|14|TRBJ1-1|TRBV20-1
TGCAGTGCTTCCGCCTTTAATTTGGACACTGAAGCTTTCTTT
CSASAFNLDTEAFF
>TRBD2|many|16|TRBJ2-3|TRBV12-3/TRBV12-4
TGTGCCAGCAGTTTCAGTAGCGGGGGTCGCACAGATACGCAGTATTTT
CASSFSSGGRTDTQYF
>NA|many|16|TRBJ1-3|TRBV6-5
TGTGCCAGCAGTTACTCGGTCAGGGGCTCTGGAAACACCATATATTTT
CASSYSVRGSGNTIYF
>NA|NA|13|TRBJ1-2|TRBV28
TGTGCCAGCAGTTTCGCGGAGGACTATGGCTACACCTTC
CASSFAEDYGYTF
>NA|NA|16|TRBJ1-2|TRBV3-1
TGTGCCAGCAGCCAAGGGGGGAGCTGGGGATCCTATGGCTACACCTTC
CASSQGGSWGSYGYTF
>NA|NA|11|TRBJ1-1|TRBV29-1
TGCAGCGTTCGGGGATTCACTGAAGCTTTCTTT
CSVRGFTEAFF
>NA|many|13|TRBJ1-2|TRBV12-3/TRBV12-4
TGTGCCAGCCTTTACGGCGGGGGAGATGGCTACACCTTC
CASLYGGGDGYTF
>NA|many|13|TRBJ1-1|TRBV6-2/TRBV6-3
TGTGCCAGCACTCCTCTCCGTGTCGCTGAAGCTTTCTTT
CASTPLRVAEAFF
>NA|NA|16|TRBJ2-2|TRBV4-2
TGTGCCAGCAGCCAAAGTCCGGGATCGAACACCGGGGAGCTGTTTTTT
CASSQSPGSNTGELFF
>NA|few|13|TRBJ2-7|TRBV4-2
TGTGCCAGCAGCCAAGAAGGGGCAAGGGAGCAGTACTTC
CASSQEGAREQYF
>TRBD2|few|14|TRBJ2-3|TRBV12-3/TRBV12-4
TGTGCCAGCAGTCCTACCAGCGGGGGAGATACGCAGTATTTT
CASSPTSGGDTQYF
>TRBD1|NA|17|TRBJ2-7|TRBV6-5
TGTGCCAGCAGCCTGAATCCCGGGACAGGGAATACCTACGAGCAGTACTTC
CASSLNPGTGNTYEQYF
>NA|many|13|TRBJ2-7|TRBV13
TGTGCCAGCAGCTTAGGGGCAGCCTACGAGCAGTACTTC
CASSLGAAYEQYF
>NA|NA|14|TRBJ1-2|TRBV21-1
TGTGCCAGCAGCAAGTGTGACCTGGCCTATGGCTACACCTTC
CASSKCDLAYGYTF
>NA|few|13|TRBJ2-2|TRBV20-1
TGCAGTGCTCCCTCACAGGGCACCGGGGAGCTGTTTTTT
CSAPSQGTGELFF
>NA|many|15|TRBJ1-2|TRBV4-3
TGCGCCAGCAGCCAAGGAATATCAGGCCCCTATGGCTACACCTTC
CASSQGISGPYGYTF
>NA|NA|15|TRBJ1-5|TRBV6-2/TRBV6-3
TGTGCCAGCAGTTATGGTGGAATAGGCAATCAGCCCCAGCATTTT
CASSYGGIGNQPQHF